This TCR beta chain appears in the sequencing data of a study of response to subunit inactivated influenza vaccine. Study-level findings and limits: The authors proposed limited new T cell recruitment per seasonal influenza vaccination.

From germline, CDR1 is ENHRY and CDR2 SYGVKD. The CDR3 runs to 21 residues. After removal of 2 bases from V and 0 bases from J, the junction contained 15 bases not matched to a gene. TCRdb analysed the RT-PCR reads with MiXCR anew, one entry per CDR3 protein. The repertoire holds about 500,000 distinct CDR3 sequences, 15% to 20% seen once, with around 3% in the top ten. As concerns this clonotype: Its antigen remains unidentified.

This sequence was found in a man aged 45 to 75 who received an inactivated influenza vaccine. The rearrangement links TRBV10-3 to TRBJ2-1; 11 positions match TRBD2. The material was CD4+ T cells sorted from PBMCs, obtained roughly 24 months after vaccination. The CDR3 DNA follows: TGTGCCATCAGTGAGCGAAGGCGGCTAGCGGGGGGTCGGGACTCCTACAATGAGCAGTTCTTC. It specifies CAISERRRLAGGRDSYNEQFF.